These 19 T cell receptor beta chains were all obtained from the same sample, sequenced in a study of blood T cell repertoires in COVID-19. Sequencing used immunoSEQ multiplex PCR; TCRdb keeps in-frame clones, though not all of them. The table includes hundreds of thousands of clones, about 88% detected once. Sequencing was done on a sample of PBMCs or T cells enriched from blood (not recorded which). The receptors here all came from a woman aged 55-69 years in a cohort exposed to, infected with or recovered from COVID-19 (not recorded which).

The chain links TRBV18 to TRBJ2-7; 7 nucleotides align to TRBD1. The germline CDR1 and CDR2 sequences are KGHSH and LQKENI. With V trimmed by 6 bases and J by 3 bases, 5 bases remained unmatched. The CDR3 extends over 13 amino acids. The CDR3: CASSPGQNYEQYF. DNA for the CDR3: TGTGCCAGCTCCCCGGGACAGAACTACGAGCAGTACTTC.

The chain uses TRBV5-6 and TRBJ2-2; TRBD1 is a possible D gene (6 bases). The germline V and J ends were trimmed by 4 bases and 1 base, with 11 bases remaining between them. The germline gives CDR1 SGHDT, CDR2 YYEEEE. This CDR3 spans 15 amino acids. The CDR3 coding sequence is TGTGCCAGCAGCCCGCAGGGGAGGAACACCGGGGAGCTGTTTTTT. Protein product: CASSPQGRNTGELFF. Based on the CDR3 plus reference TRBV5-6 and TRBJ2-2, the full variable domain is DAGVTQSPTHLIKTRGQQVTLRCSPKSGHDTVSWYQQALGQGPQFIFQYYEEEERQRGNFPDRFSGHQFPNYSSELNVNALLLGDSALYLCASSPQGRNTGELFFGEGSRLTVL.

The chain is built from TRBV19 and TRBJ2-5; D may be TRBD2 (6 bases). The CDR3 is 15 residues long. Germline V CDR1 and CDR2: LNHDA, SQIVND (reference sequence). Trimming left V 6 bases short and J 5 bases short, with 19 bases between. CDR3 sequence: CASRTQDYPPETQYF. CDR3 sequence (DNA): TGTGCCAGTAGGACTCAGGACTACCCGCCTGAGACCCAGTACTTC.

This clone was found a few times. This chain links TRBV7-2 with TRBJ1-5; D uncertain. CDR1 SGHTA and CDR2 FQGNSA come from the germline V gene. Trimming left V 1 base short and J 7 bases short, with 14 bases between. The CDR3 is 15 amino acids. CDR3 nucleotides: TGTGCCAGCAGCTTAGTGGAGGGATCGGTCCAGCCCCAGCATTTT. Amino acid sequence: CASSLVEGSVQPQHF. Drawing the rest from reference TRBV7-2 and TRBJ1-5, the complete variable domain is GAGVSQSPSNKVTEKGKDVELRCDPISGHTALYWYRQSLGQGLEFLIYFQGNSAPDKSGLPSDRFSAERTGGSVSTLTIQRTQQEDSAVYLCASSLVEGSVQPQHFGDGTRLSIL.

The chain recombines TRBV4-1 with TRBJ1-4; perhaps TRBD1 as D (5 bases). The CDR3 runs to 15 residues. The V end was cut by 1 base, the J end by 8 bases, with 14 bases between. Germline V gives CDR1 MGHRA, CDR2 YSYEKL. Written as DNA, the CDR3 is TGCGCCAGCAGCCAAGTGGGGGGGGTAAAGGAAAAACTGTTTTTT. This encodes CASSQVGGVKEKLFF.

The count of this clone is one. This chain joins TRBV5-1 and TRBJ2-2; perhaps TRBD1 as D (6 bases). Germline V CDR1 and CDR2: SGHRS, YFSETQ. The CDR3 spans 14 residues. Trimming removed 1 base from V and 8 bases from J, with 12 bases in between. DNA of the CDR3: TGCGCCAGCAGCTTGTCAGGGGTAGCAGGGGAGCTGTTTTTT. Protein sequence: CASSLSGVAGELFF.

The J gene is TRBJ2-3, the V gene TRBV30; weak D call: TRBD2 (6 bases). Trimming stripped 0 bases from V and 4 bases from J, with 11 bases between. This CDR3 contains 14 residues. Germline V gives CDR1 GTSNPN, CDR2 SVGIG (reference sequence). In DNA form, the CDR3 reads TGTGCCTGGAGTGTACAGTCGGGAGCAGATACGCAGTATTTT. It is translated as CAWSVQSGADTQYF.

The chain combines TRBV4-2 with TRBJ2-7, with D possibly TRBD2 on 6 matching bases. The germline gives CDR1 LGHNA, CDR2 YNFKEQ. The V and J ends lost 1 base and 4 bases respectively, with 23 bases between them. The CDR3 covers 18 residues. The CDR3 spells CASSQVDAGSGPPYEQYF. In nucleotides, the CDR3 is TGTGCCAGCAGCCAAGTGGACGCTGGTAGCGGCCCACCGTACGAGCAGTACTTC.

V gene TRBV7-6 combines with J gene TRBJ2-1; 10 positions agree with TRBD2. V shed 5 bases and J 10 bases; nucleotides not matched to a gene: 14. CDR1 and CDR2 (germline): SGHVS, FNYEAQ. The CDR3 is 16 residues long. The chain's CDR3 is CASSPPGGLATSEQFF. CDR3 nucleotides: TGTGCCAGCAGCCCCCCGGGGGGACTAGCGACGTCGGAGCAGTTCTTC.

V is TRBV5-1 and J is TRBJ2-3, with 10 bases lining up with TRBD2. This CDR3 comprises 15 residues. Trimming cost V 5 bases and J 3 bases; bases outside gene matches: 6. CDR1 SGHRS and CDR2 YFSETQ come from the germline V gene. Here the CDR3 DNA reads TGCGCCAGCAGTAAACTAGCGGGAAAAACAGATACGCAGTATTTT. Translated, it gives CASSKLAGKTDTQYF.

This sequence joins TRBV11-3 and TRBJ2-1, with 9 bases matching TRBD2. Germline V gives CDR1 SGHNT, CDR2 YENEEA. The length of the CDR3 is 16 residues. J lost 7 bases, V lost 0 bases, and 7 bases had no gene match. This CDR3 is CASSLDQAGGRNEQFF. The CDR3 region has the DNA TGTGCCAGCAGCTTAGATCAGGCGGGAGGGAGGAATGAGCAGTTCTTC.

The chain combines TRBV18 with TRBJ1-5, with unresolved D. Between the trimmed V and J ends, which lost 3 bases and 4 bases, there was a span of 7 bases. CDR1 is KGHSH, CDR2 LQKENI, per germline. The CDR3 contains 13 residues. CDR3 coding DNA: TGTGCCAGCTCACCTAATGTGAATCAGCCCCAGCATTTT. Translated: CASSPNVNQPQHF.

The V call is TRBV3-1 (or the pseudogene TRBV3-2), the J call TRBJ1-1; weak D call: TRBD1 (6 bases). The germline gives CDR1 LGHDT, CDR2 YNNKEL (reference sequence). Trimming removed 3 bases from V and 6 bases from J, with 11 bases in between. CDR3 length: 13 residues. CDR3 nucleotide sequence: TGTGCCAGCAGCCACGGACAGATCCCTGAAGCTTTCTTT. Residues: CASSHGQIPEAFF.

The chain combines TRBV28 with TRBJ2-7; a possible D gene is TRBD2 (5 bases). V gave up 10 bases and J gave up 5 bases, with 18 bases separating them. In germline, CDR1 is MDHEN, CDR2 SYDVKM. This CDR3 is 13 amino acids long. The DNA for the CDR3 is TGTGCCACCGCTAGCCCTCTTGGGAACGAGCAGTACTTC. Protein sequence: CATASPLGNEQYF. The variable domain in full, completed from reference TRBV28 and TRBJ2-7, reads DVKVTQSSRYLVKRTGEKVFLECVQDMDHENMFWYRQDPGLGLRLIYFSYDVKMKEKGDIPEGYSVSREKKERFSLILESASTNQTSMYLCATASPLGNEQYFGPGTRLTVT.

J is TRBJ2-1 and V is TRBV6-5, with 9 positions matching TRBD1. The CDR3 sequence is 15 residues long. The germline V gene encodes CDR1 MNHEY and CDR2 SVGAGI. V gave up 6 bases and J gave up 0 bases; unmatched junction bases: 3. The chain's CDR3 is CASRTDRGSYNEQFF. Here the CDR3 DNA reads TGTGCCAGCAGAACGGACAGGGGCTCCTACAATGAGCAGTTCTTC.

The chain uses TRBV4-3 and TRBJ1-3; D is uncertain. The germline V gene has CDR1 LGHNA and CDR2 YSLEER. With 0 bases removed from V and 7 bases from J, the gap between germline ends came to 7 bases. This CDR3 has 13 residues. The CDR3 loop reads CASSQDQRNTIYF. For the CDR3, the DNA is TGCGCCAGCAGCCAAGATCAGAGGAACACCATATATTTT.

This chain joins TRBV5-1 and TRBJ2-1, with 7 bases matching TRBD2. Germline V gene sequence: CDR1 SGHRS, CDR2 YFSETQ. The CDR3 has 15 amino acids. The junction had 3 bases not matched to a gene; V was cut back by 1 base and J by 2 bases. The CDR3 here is CASSLTSGAYNEQFF. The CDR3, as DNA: TGCGCCAGCAGCTTGACCAGCGGGGCCTACAATGAGCAGTTCTTC.

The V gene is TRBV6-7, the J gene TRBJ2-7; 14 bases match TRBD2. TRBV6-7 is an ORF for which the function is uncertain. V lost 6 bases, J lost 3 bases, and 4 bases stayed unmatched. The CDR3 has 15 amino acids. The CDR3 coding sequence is TGTGCCAGCAGGGGACTAGCGGGAGTCAACTACGAGCAGTACTTC. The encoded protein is CASRGLAGVNYEQYF.

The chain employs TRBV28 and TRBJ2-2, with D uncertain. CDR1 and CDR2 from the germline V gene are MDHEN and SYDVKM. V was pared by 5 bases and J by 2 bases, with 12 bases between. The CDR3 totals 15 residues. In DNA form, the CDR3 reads TGTGCCAGCAGTGCGCCCCTAATAAACACCGGGGAGCTGTTTTTT. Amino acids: CASSAPLINTGELFF.